The 5 T cell receptor beta chains given below trace back to one sample, sequenced in a study of shared clonotypes between healthy human individuals. This table comes from immunoSEQ multiplex PCR, and its TCRdb copy is limited to in-frame clones, with some not included. The table includes around 690,000 clones, about 90% detected once. The sequencing sample was made of memory CD8+ T cells from PBMCs. Sample subset: CD45RO+ cells pooled with CCR7-negative TemRA cells. The receptors shown here come from a young man in good health. Some clones in this sample may be carry-over from other donors' samples.

This chain joins TRBV7-2 and TRBJ2-5, with 8 positions matching TRBD2. The end of the DNA is better explained by TRBJ2-7, so the J call may be wrong. CDR1 and CDR2 (germline): SGHTA, FQGNSA. CDR3 size: 16 residues. This CDR3 is CASSWISGTRGYEQYF. DNA of the CDR3: TGTGCCAGCAGCTGGATCTCCGGGACTAGGGGTTACGAGCAGTACTTC.

The rearrangement joins TRBV2 to TRBJ1-2; 9 positions agree with TRBD1. Germline V CDR1 and CDR2: SNHLY, FYNNEI. The CDR3 length is 18 residues. The J segment lost 4 bases and the V segment lost 2 bases, leaving 14 bases of the junction unmatched. The CDR3 DNA is TGTGCCAGCAGTGAAACCTTATTCCGGGACAGGGAGTTCTATGGCTACACCTTC. Translated: CASSETLFRDREFYGYTF.

To note about this clone: This specimen includes other DNA sequences encoding the same CDR3. This chain joins TRBV7-6 and TRBJ2-7; D unclear. CDR1 and CDR2 (germline): SGHVS, FNYEAQ. The V end was cut by 4 bases, the J end by 0 bases, with 7 bases between. The CDR3 sequence is 13 residues long. The CDR3 DNA follows: TGTGCCAGCAGCTCCAGAACCTCCTACGAGCAGTACTTC. Protein sequence: CASSSRTSYEQYF.

The chain uses TRBV27 and TRBJ2-1, with TRBD2 identical over 11 bases. Germline lookup yields CDR1 MNHEY and CDR2 SMNVEV (reference sequence). The length of the CDR3 is 18 residues. Trimming at V came to 1 base and at J to 3 bases, leaving 8 bases not matched to a gene. The CDR3 nucleotides are TGTGCCAGCAGTTTATTAGCGGGAGGGCCAGGGCACTACAATGAGCAGTTCTTC. Translating gives CASSLLAGGPGHYNEQFF.

This chain links TRBV6-5 with TRBJ2-2, with D unclear. Trimming cost V 2 bases and J 4 bases, with 11 bases left between them. Germline loops: CDR1 MNHEY, CDR2 SVGAGI. This CDR3 comprises 15 residues. DNA of the CDR3: TGTGCCAGCAGTTACGGGCGCCTGGGCACCGGGGAGCTGTTTTTT. Translation gives CASSYGRLGTGELFF.